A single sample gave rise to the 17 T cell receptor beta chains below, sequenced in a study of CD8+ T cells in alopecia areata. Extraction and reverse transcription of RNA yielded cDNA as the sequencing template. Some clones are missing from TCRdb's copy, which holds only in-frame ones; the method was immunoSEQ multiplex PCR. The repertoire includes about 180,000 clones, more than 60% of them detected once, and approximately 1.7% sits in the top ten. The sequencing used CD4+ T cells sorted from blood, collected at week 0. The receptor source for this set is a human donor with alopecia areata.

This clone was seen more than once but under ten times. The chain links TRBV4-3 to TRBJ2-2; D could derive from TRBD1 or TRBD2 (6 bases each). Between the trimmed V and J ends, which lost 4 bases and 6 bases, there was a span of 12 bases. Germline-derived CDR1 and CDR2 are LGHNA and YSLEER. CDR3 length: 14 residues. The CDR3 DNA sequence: TGCGCCAGCAGCCCGAAGGGGGGAGCCGGGGAGCTGTTTTTT. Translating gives CASSPKGGAGELFF.

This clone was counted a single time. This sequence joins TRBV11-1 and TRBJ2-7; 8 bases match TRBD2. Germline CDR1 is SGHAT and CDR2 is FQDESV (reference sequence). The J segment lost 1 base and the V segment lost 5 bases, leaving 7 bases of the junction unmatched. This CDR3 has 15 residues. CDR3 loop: CASSPTSVVSYEQYF. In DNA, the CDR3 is TGTGCCAGCAGCCCGACTAGCGTTGTATCCTACGAGCAGTACTTC. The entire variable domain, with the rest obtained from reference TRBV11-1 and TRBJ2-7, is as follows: EAEVAQSPRYKITEKSQAVAFWCDPISGHATLYWYRQILGQGPELLVQFQDESVVDDSQLPKDRFSAERLKGVDSTLKIQPAELGDSAMYLCASSPTSVVSYEQYFGPGTRLTVT.

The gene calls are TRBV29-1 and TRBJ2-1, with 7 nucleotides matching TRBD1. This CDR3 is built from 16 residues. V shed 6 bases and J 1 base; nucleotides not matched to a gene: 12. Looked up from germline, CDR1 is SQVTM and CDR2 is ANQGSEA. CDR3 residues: CSVVVGAGGSYNEQFF. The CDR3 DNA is TGCAGCGTAGTGGTTGGGGCAGGGGGTTCCTACAATGAGCAGTTCTTC.

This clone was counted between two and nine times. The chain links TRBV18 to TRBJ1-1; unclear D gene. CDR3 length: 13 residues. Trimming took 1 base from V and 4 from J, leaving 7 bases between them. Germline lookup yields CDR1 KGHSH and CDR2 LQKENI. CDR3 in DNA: TGTGCCAGCTCACCACGGATGGGCACTGAAGCTTTCTTT. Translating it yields CASSPRMGTEAFF.

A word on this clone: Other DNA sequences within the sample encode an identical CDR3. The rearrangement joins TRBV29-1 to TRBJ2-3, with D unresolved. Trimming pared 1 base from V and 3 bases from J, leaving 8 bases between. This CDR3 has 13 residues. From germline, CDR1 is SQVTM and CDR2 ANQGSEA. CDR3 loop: CSVEGRITDTQYF. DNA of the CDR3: TGCAGCGTTGAAGGTCGGATTACAGATACGCAGTATTTT.

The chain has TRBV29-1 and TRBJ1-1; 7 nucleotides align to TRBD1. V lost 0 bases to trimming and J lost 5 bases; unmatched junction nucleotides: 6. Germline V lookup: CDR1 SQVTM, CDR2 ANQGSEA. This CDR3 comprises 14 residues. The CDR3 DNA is TGCAGCGTTGAAGAGGCAGGGGGTAGTACTGAAGCTTTCTTT. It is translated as CSVEEAGGSTEAFF.

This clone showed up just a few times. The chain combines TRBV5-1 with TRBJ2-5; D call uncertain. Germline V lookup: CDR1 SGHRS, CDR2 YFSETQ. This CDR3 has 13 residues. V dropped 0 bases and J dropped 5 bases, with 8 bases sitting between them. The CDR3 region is CASSLERWETQYF. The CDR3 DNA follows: TGCGCCAGCAGCTTGGAACGTTGGGAGACCCAGTACTTC.

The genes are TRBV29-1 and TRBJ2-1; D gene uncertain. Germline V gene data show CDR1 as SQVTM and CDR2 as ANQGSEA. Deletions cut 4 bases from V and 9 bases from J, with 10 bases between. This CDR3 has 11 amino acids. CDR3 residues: CSVVNLGEQFF. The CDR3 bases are TGCAGCGTTGTAAACTTGGGTGAGCAGTTCTTC.

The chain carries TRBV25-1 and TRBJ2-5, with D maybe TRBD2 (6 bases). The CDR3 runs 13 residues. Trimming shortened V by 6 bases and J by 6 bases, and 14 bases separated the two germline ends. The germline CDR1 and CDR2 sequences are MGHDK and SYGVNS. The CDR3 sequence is CASRGGVGKTQYF. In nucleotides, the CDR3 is TGTGCCAGCAGGGGGGGAGTGGGAAAGACCCAGTACTTC.

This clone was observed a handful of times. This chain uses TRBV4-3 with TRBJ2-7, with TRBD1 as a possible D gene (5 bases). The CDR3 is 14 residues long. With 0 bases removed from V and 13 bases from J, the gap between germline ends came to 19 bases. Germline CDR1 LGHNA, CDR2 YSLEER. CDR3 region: CASSQDPGNYESYF. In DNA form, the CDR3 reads TGCGCCAGCAGCCAAGATCCAGGGAACTACGAGTCTTACTTC.

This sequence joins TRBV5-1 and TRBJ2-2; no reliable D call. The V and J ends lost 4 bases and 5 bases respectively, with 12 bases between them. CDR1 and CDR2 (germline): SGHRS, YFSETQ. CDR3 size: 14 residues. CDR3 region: CASSQSPGTGELFF. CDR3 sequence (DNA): TGCGCCAGCAGCCAATCGCCGGGTACCGGGGAGCTGTTTTTT.

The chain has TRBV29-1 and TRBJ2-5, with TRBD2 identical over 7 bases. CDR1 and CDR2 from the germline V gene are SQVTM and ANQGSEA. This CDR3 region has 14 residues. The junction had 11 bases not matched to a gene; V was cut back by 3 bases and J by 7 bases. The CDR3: CSVDFGGSRGTQYF. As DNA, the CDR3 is TGCAGCGTTGATTTCGGGGGGTCCCGTGGGACCCAGTACTTC.

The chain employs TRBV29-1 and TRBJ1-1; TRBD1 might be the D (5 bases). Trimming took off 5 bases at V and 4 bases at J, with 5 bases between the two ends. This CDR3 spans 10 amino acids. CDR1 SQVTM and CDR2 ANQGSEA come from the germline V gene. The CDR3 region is CSVQGTEAFF. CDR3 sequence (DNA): TGCAGCGTTCAGGGCACTGAAGCTTTCTTT.

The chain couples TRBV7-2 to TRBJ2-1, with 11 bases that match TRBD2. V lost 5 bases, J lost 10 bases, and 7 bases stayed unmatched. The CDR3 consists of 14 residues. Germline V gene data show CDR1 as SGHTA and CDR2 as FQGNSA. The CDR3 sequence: CASSRGLAGGEQFF. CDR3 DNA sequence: TGTGCCAGCAGCCGAGGGCTAGCGGGGGGAGAGCAGTTCTTC.

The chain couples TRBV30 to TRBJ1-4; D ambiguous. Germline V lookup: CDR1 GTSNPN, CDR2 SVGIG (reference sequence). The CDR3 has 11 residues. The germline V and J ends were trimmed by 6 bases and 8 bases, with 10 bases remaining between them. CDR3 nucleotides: TGTGCCTGCAACCGAGGGGAAAAACTGTTTTTT. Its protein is CACNRGEKLFF.

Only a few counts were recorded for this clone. CDR3 nucleotides: TGTGCTAGTGGCCCCCTTAGCACAGATACGCAGTATTTT. Amino acid sequence: CASGPLSTDTQYF. The chain uses TRBV12-5 and TRBJ2-3; no firm D call. The ends were cut back, 6 bases at V and 0 bases at J, with 7 bases in the middle. The CDR3 runs 13 residues. Germline V gene sequence: CDR1 LGHNT, CDR2 FRNRAP.

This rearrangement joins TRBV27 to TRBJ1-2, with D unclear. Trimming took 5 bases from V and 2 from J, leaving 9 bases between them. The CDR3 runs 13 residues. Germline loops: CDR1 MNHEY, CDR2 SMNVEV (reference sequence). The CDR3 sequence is CASSPDGNYGYTF. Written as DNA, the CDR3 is TGTGCCAGCAGTCCGGACGGGAACTATGGCTACACCTTC.